This TCR beta chain comes out of a study of CD8+CD57+ T cells in acquired aplastic anemia. Whole-study context: Sorted CD4+ and CD8+ cell DNA averaged around 3 ug. Where healthy donors were concerned, CD4+ cells averaged around 11 million reads. Findings of the study overall: For CD8+ Simpson's diversity, patients and controls showed no significant difference. Sharing between patients and controls was observed for twenty-nine CD8+ CDR3 sequences.

This clonotype has at least ten counts. No antigen is known for it. The length of the CDR3 is 12 residues. V was trimmed by 3 bases and J by 4 bases, leaving 9 bases between them. Germline V gene lookup returns CDR1 DFQATT and CDR2 SNEGSKA (reference sequence). Genomic DNA acted as the template from which TCR beta VDJ combination and CDR3 sequence profiling were carried out. TCRdb reprocessed the reads via MiXCR and lists one record per CDR3 protein. Of about 210,000 distinct CDR3 sequences listed, roughly 35% are singletons. Sequenced input: sorted CD4+, CD8+, or CD8+CD57+ T cells (not recorded which) from PBMCs. J is TRBJ2-5 and V is TRBV20-1, with D possibly TRBD1 on 5 matching bases. This receptor was identified in a human donor in good health, serving as a control. The CDR3 coding sequence is TGCAGTGCTAGTGTGGGGCTAGAGACCCAGTACTTC. Amino acids: CSASVGLETQYF.